What follows is one TCR beta chain and its context. CDR3 length equals 14 residues. Germline V gene lookup returns CDR1 SGHVS and CDR2 FQNEAQ. V was shortened by 1 base and J by 3 bases, with 8 bases between the two germline ends. Clones were read by immunoSEQ multiplex PCR, and TCRdb kept only the in-frame ones, dropping some. The table lists a few hundred thousand clones, 80% to 90% of them singletons, with around 5% in the top ten. This sample was taken from a study of blood T cell repertoires in COVID-19. Study context: The analysed material was cDNA or gDNA that came from T cells, B-cell-depleted T cells, or PBMCs.

Participant reports of clinical history set cohort assignment. Recovered participants had two consecutive negative NP/OP PCR tests, healthcare professional clearance, or symptom resolution. Input material: PBMCs or T cells enriched from blood (not recorded which). The chain recombines TRBV7-8 with TRBJ2-3; D might be TRBD2 (5 bases). This sequence originates from a man aged 25 to 40 who had recovered from COVID-19. CDR3 region: CASSLERVTDTQYF. The CDR3 DNA sequence: TGTGCCAGCAGCTTAGAGAGGGTGACAGATACGCAGTATTTT.